The T cell receptor (beta chain) described here comes from a study of identical twins (dated by TCRdb to between 2015 and 2016). About the investigation overall: To test whether fetal clonotypes persist, this study deep-sequenced TCR alpha and beta repertoires from monozygotic twins, from unrelated adults of various ages, and from cord blood. To rule out contamination, replicate twin experiments were performed at different times with different library preparation protocols. What the study reported, not specific to this receptor: In beta out-of-frame sequences, excess twin sharing was weaker, because having fewer shared sequences lowered the signal-to-noise ratio. Zero-insertion analyses could be partly confounded by invariant T cells such as MAIT and iNKT, though diverse VJ usage argued against such confounding for most clonotypes. Compared with coincidental sharing between unrelated individuals, out-of-frame TCR alpha sequences shared between twins showed an excess of sequences with low generation probability. Abundant cord blood beta clonotypes carried fewer insertions; young adult naive repertoires showed a weaker similar trend, while memory repertoires showed none. In monozygotic twins, out-of-frame TCR alpha sharing was systematically underestimated by recombination models, although the models agreed with sharing between unrelated individuals. Conclusions relied on cross-sectional statistical analysis, since the same donors could not be followed over many years.

This clonotype was counted many times. The antigen it binds to is not known. Base qualities were left out, and no much larger clone turns up one base away. Libraries were made using 5' RACE. Sequencer: Illumina HiSeq 2000. Template switching added a universal primer binding site, and the final cDNA carried a unique molecular identifier that allowed TCR cDNA molecules to be counted accurately. First-strand cDNA for TCR alpha and beta chains was synthesized from specific primers in the conserved constant-segment region. To control for contamination, each cDNA library was double barcoded with a SMART-Mk sample barcode plus Illumina barcodes. Two successive PCR steps introduced TruSeq adapter sequences along with Illumina sample barcodes. Sequencing of the TCR alpha and beta cDNA libraries was done on the Illumina HiSeq platform using custom primers. The paper's processing steps were these. MiGEC processed the raw reads to extract unique molecular identifiers, while MiXCR was used to determine the CDR3 positions. Recombination models were inferred per individual with the repgenHMM and IGoR tools using an EM algorithm. Shared clonotypes were analyzed with the tcR package in R, and sharing was normalized by the product of cloneset sizes. Out-of-frame nonproductive sequences were analyzed to study raw recombination free of thymic and clonal selection effects. Through fastp at Q25 and MiXCR, TCRdb rebuilt clones from the public reads, retaining in-frame beta chains. Rows matching on CDR3 protein sequence are summarized as one entry with the most common DNA and genes. TCRdb's processing, not the authors' own work, is the source of the V and J calls. Here the sample has some 590,000 distinct CDR3 sequences; approximately 9.6% occur a single time. The ten largest clones take up roughly 3% of the sample.

Every donor was a healthy Caucasian. Three pairs of female monozygotic twins, all aged roughly 18 to 30 years, made up the twin cohort. The RNA used for TCR libraries was isolated from peripheral blood mononuclear cells. The same data also went into a second study, on yellow fever vaccine responses in identical twins. According to the second study: The authors reported that the T cell response to vaccination in identical twins appeared partly convergent and partly personalized. The study precisely tracked vaccine-responding T cell clones in identical twins.

The source material was PBMCs. This receptor was obtained from a woman aged 18-29 years in good health.

This receptor carries the CDR3 CASSLVAGDTEAFF. DNA sequence: TGTGCCAGCAGCTTAGTTGCGGGGGACACTGAAGCTTTCTTT. The sequence links TRBV11-2 to TRBJ1-1; the D gene is possibly TRBD1, with 5 bases matching. The CDR3 contains 14 residues, cysteine and phenylalanine counted. Kept here is only the CDR3 DNA, which spans 42 bases and is read in frame from base 1. V is pared back by 1 base and J by 3 bases, with 9 bases lying between the germline termini. CDR1 and CDR2 are drawn from the germline V gene: SGHAT, FQNNGV.